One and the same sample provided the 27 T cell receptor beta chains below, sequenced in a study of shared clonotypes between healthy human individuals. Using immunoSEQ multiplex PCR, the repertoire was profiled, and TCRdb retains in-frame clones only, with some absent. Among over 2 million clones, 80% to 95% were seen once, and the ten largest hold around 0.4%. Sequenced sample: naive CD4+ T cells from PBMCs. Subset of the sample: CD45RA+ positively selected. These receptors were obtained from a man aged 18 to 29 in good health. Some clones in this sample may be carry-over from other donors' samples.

CDR3 bases: TGTGCCAGCAGCAAAAGGGCCTACAATGAGCAGTTCTTC. Its translation: CASSKRAYNEQFF. The rearrangement uses TRBV21-1 and TRBJ2-1. TRBV21-1 represents a pseudogene. This CDR3 comprises 13 residues.

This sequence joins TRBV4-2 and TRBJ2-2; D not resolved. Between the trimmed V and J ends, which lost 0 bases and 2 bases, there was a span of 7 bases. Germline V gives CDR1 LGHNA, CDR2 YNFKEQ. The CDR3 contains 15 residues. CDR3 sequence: CASSQEVVNTGELFF. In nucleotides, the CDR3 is TGTGCCAGCAGCCAAGAGGTGGTTAACACCGGGGAGCTGTTTTTT.

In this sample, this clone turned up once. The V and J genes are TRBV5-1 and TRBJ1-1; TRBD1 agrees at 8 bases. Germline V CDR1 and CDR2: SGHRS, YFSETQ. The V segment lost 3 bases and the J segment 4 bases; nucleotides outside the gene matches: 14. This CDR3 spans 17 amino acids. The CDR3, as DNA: TGCGCCAGCAGCTCGACAGGGGTTGTCGGGTTAGGCACTGAAGCTTTCTTT. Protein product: CASSSTGVVGLGTEAFF. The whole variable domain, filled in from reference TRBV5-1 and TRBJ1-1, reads KAGVTQTPRYLIKTRGQQVTLSCSPISGHRSVSWYQQTPGQGLQFLFEYFSETQRNKGNFPGRFSGRQFSNSRSEMNVSTLELGDSALYLCASSSTGVVGLGTEAFFGQGTRLTVV.

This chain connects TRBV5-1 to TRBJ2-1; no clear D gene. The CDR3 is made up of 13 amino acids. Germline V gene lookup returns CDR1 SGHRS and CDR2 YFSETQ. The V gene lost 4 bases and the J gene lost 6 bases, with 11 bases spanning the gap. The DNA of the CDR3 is TGCGCCAGCAGCACCTCGACTGGCAATGAGCAGTTCTTC. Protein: CASSTSTGNEQFF.

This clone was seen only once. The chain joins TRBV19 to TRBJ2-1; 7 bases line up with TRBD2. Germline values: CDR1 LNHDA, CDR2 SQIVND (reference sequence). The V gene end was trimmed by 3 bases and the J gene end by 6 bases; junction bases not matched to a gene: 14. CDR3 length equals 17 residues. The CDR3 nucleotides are TGTGCCAGTAGTATCCCCCCCGGCGGGAGCCCGTCCAATGAGCAGTTCTTC. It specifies CASSIPPGGSPSNEQFF.

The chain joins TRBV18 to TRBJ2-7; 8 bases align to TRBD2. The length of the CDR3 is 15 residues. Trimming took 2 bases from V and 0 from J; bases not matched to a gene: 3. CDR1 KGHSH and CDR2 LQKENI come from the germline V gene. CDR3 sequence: CASSPRLAGSYEQYF. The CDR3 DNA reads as TGTGCCAGCTCACCAAGGCTAGCGGGCTCCTACGAGCAGTACTTC.

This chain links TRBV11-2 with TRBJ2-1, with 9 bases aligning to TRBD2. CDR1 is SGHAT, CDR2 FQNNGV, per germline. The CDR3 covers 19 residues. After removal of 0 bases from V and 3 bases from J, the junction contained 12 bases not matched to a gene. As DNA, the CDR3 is TGTGCCAGCAGCTTAGATCAGGGTAGCGGGAGAACGAGCTACAATGAGCAGTTCTTC. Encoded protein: CASSLDQGSGRTSYNEQFF.

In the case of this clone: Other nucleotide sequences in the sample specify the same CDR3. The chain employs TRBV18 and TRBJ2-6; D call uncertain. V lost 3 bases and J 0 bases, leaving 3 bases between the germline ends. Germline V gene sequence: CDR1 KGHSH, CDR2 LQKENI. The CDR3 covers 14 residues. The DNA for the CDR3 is TGTGCCAGCTCACCCAACTCTGGGGCCAACGTCCTGACTTTC. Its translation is CASSPNSGANVLTF.

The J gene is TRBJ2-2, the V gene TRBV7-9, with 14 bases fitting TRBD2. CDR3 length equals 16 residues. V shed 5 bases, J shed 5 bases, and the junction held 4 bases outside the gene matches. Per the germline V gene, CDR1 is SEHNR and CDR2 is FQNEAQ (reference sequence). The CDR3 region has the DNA TGTGCCAGCAGCGGGCGACTAGCGGGAGGGACCGGGGAGCTGTTTTTT. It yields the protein CASSGRLAGGTGELFF.

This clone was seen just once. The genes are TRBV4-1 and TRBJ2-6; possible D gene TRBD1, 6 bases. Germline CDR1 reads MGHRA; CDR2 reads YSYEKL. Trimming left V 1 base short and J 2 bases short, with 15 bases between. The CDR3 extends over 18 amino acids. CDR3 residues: CASSQGPQGSTGANVLTF. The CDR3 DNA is TGCGCCAGCAGCCAAGGTCCACAGGGTAGCACTGGGGCCAACGTCCTGACTTTC.

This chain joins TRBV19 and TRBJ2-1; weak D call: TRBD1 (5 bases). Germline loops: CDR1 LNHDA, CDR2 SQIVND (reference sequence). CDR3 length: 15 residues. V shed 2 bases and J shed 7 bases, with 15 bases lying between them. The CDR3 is CASSIRARAMNEQFF. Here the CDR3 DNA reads TGTGCCAGTAGTATAAGGGCCAGGGCCATGAATGAGCAGTTCTTC.

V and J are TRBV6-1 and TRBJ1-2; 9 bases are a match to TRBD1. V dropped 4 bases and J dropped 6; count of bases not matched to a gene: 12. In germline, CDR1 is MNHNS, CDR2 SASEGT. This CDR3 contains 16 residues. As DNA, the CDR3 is TGTGCCAGCAGTGCGAACACCGGACAGGGGTTGGATGGCTACACCTTC. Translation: CASSANTGQGLDGYTF.

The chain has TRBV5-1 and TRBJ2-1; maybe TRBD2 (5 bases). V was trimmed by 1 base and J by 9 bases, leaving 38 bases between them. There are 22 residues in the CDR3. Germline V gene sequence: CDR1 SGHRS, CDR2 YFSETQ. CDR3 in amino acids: CASSLMAVSTEALGRGYGEQFF. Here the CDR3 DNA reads TGCGCCAGCAGCTTGATGGCAGTCAGCACAGAGGCTCTAGGTCGGGGATACGGTGAGCAGTTCTTC.

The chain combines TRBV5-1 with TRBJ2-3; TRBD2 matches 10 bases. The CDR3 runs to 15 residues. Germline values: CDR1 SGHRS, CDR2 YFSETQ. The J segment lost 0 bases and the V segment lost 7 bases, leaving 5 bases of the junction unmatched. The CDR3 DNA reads TGCGCCAGCGGCCTAGCGGGAGTGAGCACAGATACGCAGTATTTT. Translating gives CASGLAGVSTDTQYF.

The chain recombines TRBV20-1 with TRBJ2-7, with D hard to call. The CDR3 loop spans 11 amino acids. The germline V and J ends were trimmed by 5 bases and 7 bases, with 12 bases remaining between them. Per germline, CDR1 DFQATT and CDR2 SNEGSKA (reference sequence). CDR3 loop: CSAPRMGEQYF. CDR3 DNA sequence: TGCAGTGCTCCGAGAATGGGTGAGCAGTACTTC.

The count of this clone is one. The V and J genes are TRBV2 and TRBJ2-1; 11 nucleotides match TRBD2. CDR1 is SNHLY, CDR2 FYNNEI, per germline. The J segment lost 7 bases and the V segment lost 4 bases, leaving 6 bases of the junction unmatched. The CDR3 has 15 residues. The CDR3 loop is CASSVLAGAWNEQFF. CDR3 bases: TGTGCCAGCAGTGTACTAGCGGGAGCGTGGAATGAGCAGTTCTTC.

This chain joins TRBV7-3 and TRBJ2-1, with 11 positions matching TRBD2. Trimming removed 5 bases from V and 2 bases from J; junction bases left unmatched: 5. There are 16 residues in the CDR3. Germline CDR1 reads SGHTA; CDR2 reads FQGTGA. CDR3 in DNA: TGTGCCAGCAGCCCCGTAGCGGGAGGGGCCTACAATGAGCAGTTCTTC. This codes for CASSPVAGGAYNEQFF.

The CDR3 DNA is TGTGCCAGCAGCACCGGGGGGACTAGCGGGAATAGTGAGCAGTTCTTC. It encodes CASSTGGTSGNSEQFF. The V and J genes are TRBV7-3 and TRBJ2-1; 13 bases align to TRBD2. The CDR3 sequence is 16 residues long. V shed 5 bases and J 9 bases; nucleotides not matched to a gene: 10. Per germline, CDR1 SGHTA and CDR2 FQGTGA. Together with reference TRBV7-3 and TRBJ2-1, the CDR3 gives the full variable domain: GAGVSQTPSNKVTEKGKYVELRCDPISGHTALYWYRQSLGQGPEFLIYFQGTGAADDSGLPNDRFFAVRPEGSVSTLKIQRTERGDSAVYLCASSTGGTSGNSEQFFGPGTRLTVL.

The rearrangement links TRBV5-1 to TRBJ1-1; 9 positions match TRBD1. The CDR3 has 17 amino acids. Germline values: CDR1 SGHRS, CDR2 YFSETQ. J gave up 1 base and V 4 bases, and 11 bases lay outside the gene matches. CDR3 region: CASSIDGTGSKNTEAFF. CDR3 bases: TGCGCCAGCAGCATAGACGGGACAGGGTCAAAGAACACTGAAGCTTTCTTT.

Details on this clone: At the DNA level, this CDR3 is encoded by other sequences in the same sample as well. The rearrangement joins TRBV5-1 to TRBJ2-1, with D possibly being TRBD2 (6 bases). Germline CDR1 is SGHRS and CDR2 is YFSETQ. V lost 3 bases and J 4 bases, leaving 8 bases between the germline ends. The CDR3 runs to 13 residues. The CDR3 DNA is TGCGCCAGCAGCTCGGGACTGTACAATGAGCAGTTCTTC. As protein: CASSSGLYNEQFF.

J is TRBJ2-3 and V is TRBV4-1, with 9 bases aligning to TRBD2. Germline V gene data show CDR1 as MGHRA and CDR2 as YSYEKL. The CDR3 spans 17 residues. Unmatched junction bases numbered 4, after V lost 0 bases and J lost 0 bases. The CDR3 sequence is CASSQDGAGGSTDTQYF. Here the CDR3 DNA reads TGCGCCAGCAGCCAAGACGGCGCGGGAGGGAGCACAGATACGCAGTATTTT.

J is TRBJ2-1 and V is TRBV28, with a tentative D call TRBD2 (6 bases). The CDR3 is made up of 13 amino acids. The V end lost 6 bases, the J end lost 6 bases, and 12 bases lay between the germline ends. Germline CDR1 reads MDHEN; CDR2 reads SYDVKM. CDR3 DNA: TGTGCCAGCAGATCAGGACTAATCAATGAGCAGTTCTTC. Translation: CASRSGLINEQFF. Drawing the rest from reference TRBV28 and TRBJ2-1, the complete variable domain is DVKVTQSSRYLVKRTGEKVFLECVQDMDHENMFWYRQDPGLGLRLIYFSYDVKMKEKGDIPEGYSVSREKKERFSLILESASTNQTSMYLCASRSGLINEQFFGPGTRLTVL.

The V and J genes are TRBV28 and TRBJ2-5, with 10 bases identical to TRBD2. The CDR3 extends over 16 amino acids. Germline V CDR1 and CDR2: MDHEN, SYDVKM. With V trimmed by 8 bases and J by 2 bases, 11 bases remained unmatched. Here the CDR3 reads CASGVLAGRLQETQYF. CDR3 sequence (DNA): TGTGCCAGCGGGGTACTAGCGGGACGATTACAAGAGACCCAGTACTTC.

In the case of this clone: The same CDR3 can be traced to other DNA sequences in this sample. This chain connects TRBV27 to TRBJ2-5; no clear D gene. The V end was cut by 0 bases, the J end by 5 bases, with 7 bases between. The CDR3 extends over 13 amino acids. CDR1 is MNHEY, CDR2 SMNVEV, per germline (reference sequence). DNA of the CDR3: TGTGCCAGCAGTTTATCGGGTGCGGAGACCCAGTACTTC. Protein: CASSLSGAETQYF.

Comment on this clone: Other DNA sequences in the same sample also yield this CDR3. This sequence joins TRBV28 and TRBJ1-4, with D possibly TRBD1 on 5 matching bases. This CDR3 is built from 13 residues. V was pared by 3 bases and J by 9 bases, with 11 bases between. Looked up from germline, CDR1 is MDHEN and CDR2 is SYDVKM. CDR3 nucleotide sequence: TGTGCCAGCAGTTTCGGGGGTGGGCAAAAACTGTTTTTT. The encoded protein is CASSFGGGQKLFF.

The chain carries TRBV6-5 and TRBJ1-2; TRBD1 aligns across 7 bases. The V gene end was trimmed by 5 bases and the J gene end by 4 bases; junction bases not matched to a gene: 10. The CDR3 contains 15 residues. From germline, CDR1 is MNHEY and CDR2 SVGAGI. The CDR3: CASSHNRGPSYGYTF. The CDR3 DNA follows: TGTGCCAGCAGTCACAACAGGGGCCCCTCCTATGGCTACACCTTC.

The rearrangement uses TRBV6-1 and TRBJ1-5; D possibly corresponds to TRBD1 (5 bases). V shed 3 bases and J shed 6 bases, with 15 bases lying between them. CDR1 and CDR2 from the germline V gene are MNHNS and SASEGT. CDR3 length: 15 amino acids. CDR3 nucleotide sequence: TGTGCCAGCAGTGACAGCGGTGTGGGGGTTCAGCCCCAGCATTTT. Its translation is CASSDSGVGVQPQHF.